This T cell receptor beta chain was obtained from a study of T cells after yellow fever vaccination. The overall study: Preparing low-cell-number fractions relied on SMART-Seq v4 Ultra Low Input.

This CDR3 region has 13 residues. Germline V gives CDR1 MNHEY, CDR2 SMNVEV (reference sequence). V lost 2 bases to trimming and J lost 6 bases; unmatched junction nucleotides: 2. From the 5' RACE reads, TCRdb called clonotypes with MiXCR, one entry per CDR3 protein. Of 96,000 or so distinct CDR3 sequences in the sample, approximately 8.4% were seen once. Findings and limits, study-wide: Abundant clonotypes from the bulk population could get into FACS-sorted repertoires as contaminants. Few clonotypes appeared in both CD4 and CD8 compartments.

The TCR sequence derives from a young man who received the YFV17D yellow fever vaccine. The V gene is TRBV27, the J gene TRBJ1-1; 8 bases match TRBD1. Sequences were derived from CD8+ T cells not binding an NS4B(214-222) dextramer, sorted from PBMCs, sampled approximately 16 days after the first yellow fever vaccination. CDR3 DNA sequence: TGTGCCAGCAGTTTAGGCAGGGGGCCTGAAGCTTTCTTT. This gives the protein CASSLGRGPEAFF.